A single sample is the source of the 18 T cell receptor beta chains below, sequenced in a study of T cells in Graves' hyperthyroidism and ophthalmopathy. Amplified TCR beta CDR3 regions derived from RNA transcripts. HTBI primers drove first-round RT-PCR of the TCR CDR3. MiXCR, applied by TCRdb to the multiplex PCR reads, yields one record per CDR3 protein. The sample lists about 360,000 distinct CDR3 sequences; about 14% were seen once. Sequenced material: blood. The receptors here all came from a man aged 25 to 40 with Graves' hyperthyroidism that later progressed to Graves' ophthalmopathy.

This clonotype was observed a few times. The CDR3 region is CATSDSYGRDTGELFF. The DNA of the CDR3 is TGTGCCACCAGTGATTCCTACGGGAGGGACACCGGGGAGCTGTTTTTT. The V call is TRBV24-1, the J call TRBJ2-2, with 8 bases identical to TRBD2. Losses at the gene ends were 2 bases for V and 3 bases for J; bases not matched to a gene: 4. The CDR3 has 16 residues. Germline CDR1 and CDR2: KGHDR and SFDVKD.

This chain links TRBV4-1 with TRBJ1-5, with D perhaps matching TRBD1 (6 bases). The ends were cut back, 1 base at V and 6 bases at J, with 19 bases in the middle. CDR3 size: 17 residues. Germline values: CDR1 MGHRA, CDR2 YSYEKL. For the CDR3, the DNA is TGCGCCAGCAGCCAAGTGAAGATAACAGGGACTGGTCAGCCCCAGCATTTT. This sequence encodes CASSQVKITGTGQPQHF.

This clonotype showed up many times. The J gene is TRBJ1-1, the V gene TRBV28; 10 bases are a match to TRBD1. Germline CDR1 is MDHEN and CDR2 is SYDVKM. After removal of 1 base from V and 0 bases from J, the junction contained 5 bases not matched to a gene. The CDR3 length is 17 residues. The CDR3 region is CASSLLGTGVLNTEAFF. Here the CDR3 DNA reads TGTGCCAGCAGTTTATTAGGGACAGGGGTCTTGAACACTGAAGCTTTCTTT.

The V call is TRBV18, the J call TRBJ2-7, with D perhaps matching TRBD1 (6 bases). The CDR3 length is 16 residues. V was shortened by 2 bases and J by 0 bases, with 14 bases between the two germline ends. The germline CDR1 and CDR2 sequences are KGHSH and LQKENI. The CDR3 coding sequence is TGTGCCAGCTCACCAAGAGACAGGATAAACTCCTACGAGCAGTACTTC. It specifies CASSPRDRINSYEQYF. Full variable domain (rest looked up from reference TRBV18 and TRBJ2-7): NAGVMQNPRHLVRRRGQEARLRCSPMKGHSHVYWYRQLPEEGLKFMVYLQKENIIDESGMPKERFSAEFPKEGPSILRIQQVVRGDSAAYFCASSPRDRINSYEQYFGPGTRLTVT.

The rearrangement uses TRBV6-1 and TRBJ2-1; D gene ambiguous. The V and J ends lost 8 bases and 9 bases respectively, with 11 bases between them. The CDR3 totals 11 residues. The germline V gene encodes CDR1 MNHNS and CDR2 SASEGT. CDR3 sequence (DNA): TGTGCCAGCCTGAATGGACCTGAGCAGTTCTTC. It yields the protein CASLNGPEQFF.

This clonotype occurred many times. The V and J genes are TRBV11-1 and TRBJ2-5, with 12 bases lining up with TRBD1. Germline V gene data show CDR1 as SGHAT and CDR2 as FQDESV (reference sequence). This CDR3 comprises 15 residues. The V and J ends lost 3 bases and 6 bases, in that order; junction bases with no gene match: 5. The CDR3 is CASSFGTGGAKTQYF. Here the CDR3 DNA reads TGTGCCAGCAGCTTCGGGACAGGGGGCGCGAAGACCCAGTACTTC. Using reference TRBV11-1 and TRBJ2-5 for the parts outside the CDR3, the full variable domain is EAEVAQSPRYKITEKSQAVAFWCDPISGHATLYWYRQILGQGPELLVQFQDESVVDDSQLPKDRFSAERLKGVDSTLKIQPAELGDSAMYLCASSFGTGGAKTQYFGPGTRLLVL.

To note about this clonotype: A read error may produce the germline difference seen at one junction end. The V and J genes are TRBV10-1 and TRBJ2-3; D is unclear. The CDR3 runs 15 residues. Germline V lookup: CDR1 WNHNN, CDR2 SYGVQD (reference sequence). CDR3 DNA sequence: TGCGCCAGCAGTGGTACGTCAGATAGCACATATACGCAGTATTTT. As protein: CASSGTSDSTYTQYF.

This clonotype appeared many times. V and J are TRBV11-2 and TRBJ2-3; D may be TRBD1 or TRBD2 (6 bases each). The V gene's germline CDR1 is SGHAT and CDR2 FQNNGV. The CDR3 is made up of 16 amino acids. V was clipped by 0 bases and J by 5 bases, with 15 bases between them. The CDR3 coding sequence is TGTGCCAGCAGCTTAGATCGAGGGGGGCGGGGAGATACGCAGTATTTT. As protein: CASSLDRGGRGDTQYF.

This clonotype was observed many times. The rearrangement joins TRBV9 to TRBJ1-1, with a tentative D call TRBD1 (6 bases). Looked up from germline, CDR1 is SGDLS and CDR2 is YYNGEE. The CDR3 length is 14 residues. The V end lost 0 bases, the J end lost 9 bases, and 15 bases lay between the germline ends. CDR3 coding DNA: TGTGCCAGCAGCGTAGAAGGACAGAGTCTTCAAGCTTTCTTT. Protein: CASSVEGQSLQAFF.

This clonotype showed up just a few times. The rearrangement uses TRBV19 and TRBJ2-3; TRBD2 matches 8 bases. The V gene end was trimmed by 5 bases and the J gene end by 1 base; junction bases not matched to a gene: 5. The germline V gene encodes CDR1 LNHDA and CDR2 SQIVND (reference sequence). The CDR3 has 15 residues. The CDR3 here is CASSLSGGRTDTQYF. CDR3 sequence (DNA): TGTGCCAGTAGTTTAAGCGGGGGACGCACAGATACGCAGTATTTT.

This clonotype was counted at least ten times. The chain is built from TRBV28 and TRBJ1-2; D unclear. The length of the CDR3 is 12 residues. Germline V gene data show CDR1 as MDHEN and CDR2 as SYDVKM. The ends were cut back, 5 bases at V and 6 bases at J, with 10 bases in the middle. CDR3 residues: CASSGILDGYTF. The CDR3 coding sequence is TGTGCCAGCAGTGGCATTCTCGATGGCTACACCTTC.

This chain joins TRBV6-1 and TRBJ1-2, with 8 bases lining up with TRBD1. The ends lost 7 bases at V and 3 bases at J; junction bases unmatched: 7. CDR3 size: 14 residues. Germline V CDR1 and CDR2: MNHNS, SASEGT. CDR3 loop: CASKPDRVDYGYTF. Here the CDR3 DNA reads TGTGCCAGCAAACCGGACAGGGTGGACTATGGCTACACCTTC.

The rearrangement uses TRBV29-1 and TRBJ2-5; D ambiguous. The CDR3 has 13 residues. CDR1 is SQVTM, CDR2 ANQGSEA, per germline. Trimming left V 4 bases short and J 5 bases short, with 14 bases between. The CDR3 region has the DNA TGCAGCGTTGCTTTAAAGCTGGGGGAGACCCAGTACTTC. Protein product: CSVALKLGETQYF.

This clonotype has a count of ten or more. The chain uses TRBV5-1 and TRBJ1-1; D is perhaps TRBD1 (5 bases). Looked up from germline, CDR1 is SGHRS and CDR2 is YFSETQ. The CDR3 extends over 12 amino acids. The germline V and J ends were trimmed by 4 bases and 11 bases, with 15 bases remaining between them. CDR3 residues: CASSGDGQSAFF. The CDR3 DNA is TGCGCCAGCAGCGGGGACGGCCAGAGCGCTTTCTTT. Full variable domain (rest looked up from reference TRBV5-1 and TRBJ1-1): KAGVTQTPRYLIKTRGQQVTLSCSPISGHRSVSWYQQTPGQGLQFLFEYFSETQRNKGNFPGRFSGRQFSNSRSEMNVSTLELGDSALYLCASSGDGQSAFFGQGTRLTVV.

This clonotype was found a few times. This rearrangement joins TRBV9 to TRBJ2-5; no clear D. Germline CDR1 SGDLS, CDR2 YYNGEE. V lost 2 bases and J 3 bases, leaving 5 bases between the germline ends. This CDR3 region has 12 residues. CDR3 in amino acids: CASSVTEETQYF. Written as DNA, the CDR3 is TGTGCCAGCAGCGTTACGGAAGAGACCCAGTACTTC.

This rearrangement joins TRBV7-2 to TRBJ2-3, with D possibly being TRBD1 (6 bases). The CDR3 has 15 amino acids. CDR1 is SGHTA, CDR2 FQGNSA, per germline. Deletions cut 5 bases from V and 0 bases from J, with 12 bases between. CDR3 nucleotide sequence: TGTGCCAGCAGCGTCCTACAGGGAAGCACAGATACGCAGTATTTT. Encoded protein: CASSVLQGSTDTQYF.

This clonotype was observed a few times. The J gene is TRBJ1-1, the V gene TRBV5-6; the match to TRBD1 covers 10 bases. This CDR3 region has 17 residues. V was clipped by 4 bases and J by 1 base; unmatched bases: 10. Germline V gene data show CDR1 as SGHDT and CDR2 as YYEEEE. The CDR3 here is CASSPGWDRGPNTEAFF. The CDR3 nucleotides are TGTGCCAGCAGCCCGGGGTGGGACAGGGGCCCGAACACTGAAGCTTTCTTT.

This clonotype was counted a few times. The chain links TRBV20-1 to TRBJ2-7; possibly TRBD2 for D (5 bases). CDR1 DFQATT and CDR2 SNEGSKA come from the germline V gene (reference sequence). The germline V and J ends were trimmed by 3 bases and 3 bases, with 21 bases remaining between them. The CDR3 has 16 amino acids. The CDR3 here is CSASRSPLRVRYEQYF. CDR3 DNA: TGCAGTGCTAGTCGATCCCCCCTGAGGGTACGCTACGAGCAGTACTTC.